This T cell receptor (beta chain) was documented in a study of cytomegalovirus exposure and HLA in healthy donors. With 60 Vbeta and 13 Jbeta primers, the PCR was carried out. Clones were sequenced by immunoSEQ multiplex PCR, and TCRdb holds only the in-frame ones, with some missing. The table includes around 190,000 clones, roughly 78% detected once. In regard to this clone: What it binds is unknown.

The CDR3 is 13 amino acids. The J segment lost 5 bases and the V segment lost 7 bases, leaving 6 bases of the junction unmatched. Looked up from germline, CDR1 is MNHEY and CDR2 is SVGAGI. Study outcomes and limitations: TCR association rates varied by HLA locus in a later analysis, with DRB1 highest and HLA-C lowest. A later analysis showed that HLA-associated TCR beta chains had undergone more clonal expansion than equally common others. Compared with the roughly 700-donor mean, an Asian-associated ancestry cluster reportedly had fewer N-insertions, according to a later analysis.

The TCR was taken from a woman aged 30 to 39 in good health and CMV-seropositive. The rearrangement uses TRBV6-5 and TRBJ2-5; 8 bases match TRBD2. The sequencing input was PBMCs. The CDR3 DNA follows: TGTGCCAGCAACGGGGGGGCCGGGGAGACCCAGTACTTC. It specifies CASNGGAGETQYF.